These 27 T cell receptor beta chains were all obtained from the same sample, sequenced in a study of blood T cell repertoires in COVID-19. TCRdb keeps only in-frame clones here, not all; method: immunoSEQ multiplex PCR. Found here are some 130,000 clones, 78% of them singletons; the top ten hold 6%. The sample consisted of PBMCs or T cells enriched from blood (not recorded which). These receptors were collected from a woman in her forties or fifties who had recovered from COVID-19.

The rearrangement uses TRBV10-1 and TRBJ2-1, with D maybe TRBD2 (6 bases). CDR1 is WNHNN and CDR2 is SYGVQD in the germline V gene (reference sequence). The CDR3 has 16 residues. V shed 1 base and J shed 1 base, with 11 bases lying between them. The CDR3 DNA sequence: TGCGCCAGCAGTGAGTTTTGGGAGGATTCCTACAATGAGCAGTTCTTC. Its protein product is CASSEFWEDSYNEQFF.

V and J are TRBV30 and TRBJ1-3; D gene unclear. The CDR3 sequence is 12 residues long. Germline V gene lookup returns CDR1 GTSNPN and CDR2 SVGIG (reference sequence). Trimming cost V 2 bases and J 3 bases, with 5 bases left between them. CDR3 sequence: CAWSIGGNTIYF. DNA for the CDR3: TGTGCCTGGAGTATCGGTGGAAACACCATATATTTT.

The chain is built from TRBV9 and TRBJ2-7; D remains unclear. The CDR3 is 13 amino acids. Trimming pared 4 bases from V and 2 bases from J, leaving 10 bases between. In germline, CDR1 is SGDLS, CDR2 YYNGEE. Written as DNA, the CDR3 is TGTGCCAGCAGCCCACACGAAACCTACGAGCAGTACTTC. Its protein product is CASSPHETYEQYF.

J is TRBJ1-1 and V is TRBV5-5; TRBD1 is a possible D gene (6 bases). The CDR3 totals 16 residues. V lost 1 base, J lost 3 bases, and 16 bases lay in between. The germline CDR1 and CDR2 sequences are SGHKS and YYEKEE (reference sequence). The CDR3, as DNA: TGTGCCAGCAGCTTGACAGGGCTGGGTTTCGACACTGAAGCTTTCTTT. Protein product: CASSLTGLGFDTEAFF.

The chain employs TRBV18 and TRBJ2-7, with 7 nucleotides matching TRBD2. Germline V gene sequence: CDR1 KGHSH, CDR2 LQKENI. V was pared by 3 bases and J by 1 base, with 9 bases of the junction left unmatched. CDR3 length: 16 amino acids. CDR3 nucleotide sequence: TGTGCCAGCTCACCTCCCAACCGCGGGGGTTCCTACGAGCAGTACTTC. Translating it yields CASSPPNRGGSYEQYF. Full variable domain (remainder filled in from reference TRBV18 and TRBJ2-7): NAGVMQNPRHLVRRRGQEARLRCSPMKGHSHVYWYRQLPEEGLKFMVYLQKENIIDESGMPKERFSAEFPKEGPSILRIQQVVRGDSAAYFCASSPPNRGGSYEQYFGPGTRLTVT.

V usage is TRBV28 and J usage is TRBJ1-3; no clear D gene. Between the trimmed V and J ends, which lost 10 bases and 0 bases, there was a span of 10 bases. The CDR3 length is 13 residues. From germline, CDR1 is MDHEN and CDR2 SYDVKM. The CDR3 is CAIVASSGNTIYF. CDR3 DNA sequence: TGTGCCATCGTAGCTAGCTCTGGAAACACCATATATTTT.

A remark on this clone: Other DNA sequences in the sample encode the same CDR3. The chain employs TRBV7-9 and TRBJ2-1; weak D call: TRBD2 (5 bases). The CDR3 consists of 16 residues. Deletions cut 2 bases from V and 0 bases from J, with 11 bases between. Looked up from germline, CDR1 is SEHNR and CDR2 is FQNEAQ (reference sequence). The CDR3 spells CASSLWLAGSYNEQFF. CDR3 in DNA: TGTGCCAGCAGCTTATGGCTAGCCGGCTCCTACAATGAGCAGTTCTTC.

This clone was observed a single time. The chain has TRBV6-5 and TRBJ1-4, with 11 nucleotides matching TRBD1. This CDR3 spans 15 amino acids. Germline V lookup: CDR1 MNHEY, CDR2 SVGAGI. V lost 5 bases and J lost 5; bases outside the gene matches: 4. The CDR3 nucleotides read TGTGCCAGCAGTAAAAGGGACAGGGGGAATGAAAAACTGTTTTTT. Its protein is CASSKRDRGNEKLFF.

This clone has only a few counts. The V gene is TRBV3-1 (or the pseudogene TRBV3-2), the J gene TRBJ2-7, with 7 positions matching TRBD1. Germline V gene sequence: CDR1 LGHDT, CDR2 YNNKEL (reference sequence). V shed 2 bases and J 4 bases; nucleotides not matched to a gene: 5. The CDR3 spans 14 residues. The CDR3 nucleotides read TGTGCCAGCAGCCAATACACAGGGGATTACGAGCAGTACTTC. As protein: CASSQYTGDYEQYF.

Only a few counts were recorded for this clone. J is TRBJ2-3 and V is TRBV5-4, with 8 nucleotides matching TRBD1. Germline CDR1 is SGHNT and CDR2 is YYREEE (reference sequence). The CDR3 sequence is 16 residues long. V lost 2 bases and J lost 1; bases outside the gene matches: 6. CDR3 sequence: CASSFTPGQGTDTQYF. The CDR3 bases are TGTGCCAGCAGCTTTACCCCGGGACAGGGCACAGATACGCAGTATTTT.

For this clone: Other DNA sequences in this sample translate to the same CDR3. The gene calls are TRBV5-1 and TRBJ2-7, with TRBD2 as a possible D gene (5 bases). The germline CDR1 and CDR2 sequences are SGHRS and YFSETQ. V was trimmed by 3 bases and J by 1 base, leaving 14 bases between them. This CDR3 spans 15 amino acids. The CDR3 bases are TGCGCCAGCAGCTCTACGGGATTAAGGTCCTACGAGCAGTACTTC. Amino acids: CASSSTGLRSYEQYF.

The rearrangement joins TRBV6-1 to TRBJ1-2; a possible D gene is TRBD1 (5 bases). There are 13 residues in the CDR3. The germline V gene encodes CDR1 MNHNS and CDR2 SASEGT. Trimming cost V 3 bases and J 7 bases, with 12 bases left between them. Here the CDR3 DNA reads TGTGCCAGCAGTGACGCGGGGGTCGGTGGCTACACCTTC. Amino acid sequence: CASSDAGVGGYTF.

This CDR3 is CASRTYPSLSPRGGYTF. The CDR3, as DNA: TGTGCCAGTAGGACTTACCCGAGCCTCAGTCCTAGGGGGGGCTACACCTTC. V usage is TRBV19 and J usage is TRBJ1-2, with D possibly matching TRBD1 (6 bases). Germline V CDR1 and CDR2: LNHDA, SQIVND (reference sequence). The V gene lost 6 bases and the J gene lost 8 bases, with 28 bases spanning the gap. This CDR3 has 17 residues.

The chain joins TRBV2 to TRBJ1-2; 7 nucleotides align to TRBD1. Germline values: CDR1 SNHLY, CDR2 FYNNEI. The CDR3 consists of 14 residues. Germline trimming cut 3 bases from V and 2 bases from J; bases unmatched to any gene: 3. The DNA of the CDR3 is TGTGCCAGCAGTGATCTGACAGGGAACTATGGCTACACCTTC. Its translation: CASSDLTGNYGYTF.

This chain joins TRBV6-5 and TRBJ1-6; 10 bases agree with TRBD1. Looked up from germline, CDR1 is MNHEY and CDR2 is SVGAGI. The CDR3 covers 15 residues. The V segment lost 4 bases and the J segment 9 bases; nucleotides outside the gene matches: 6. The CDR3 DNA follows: TGTGCCAGCAGTTCCCAGACAGGGGGCACTTCACCCCTCCACTTT. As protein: CASSSQTGGTSPLHF.

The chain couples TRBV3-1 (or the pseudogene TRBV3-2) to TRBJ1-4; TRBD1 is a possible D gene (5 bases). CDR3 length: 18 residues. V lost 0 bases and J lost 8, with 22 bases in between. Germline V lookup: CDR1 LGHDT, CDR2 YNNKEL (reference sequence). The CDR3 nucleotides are TGTGCCAGCAGCCAAGAGGTAGGAAGGACTAGGGACTTCGAAAAACTGTTTTTT. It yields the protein CASSQEVGRTRDFEKLFF.

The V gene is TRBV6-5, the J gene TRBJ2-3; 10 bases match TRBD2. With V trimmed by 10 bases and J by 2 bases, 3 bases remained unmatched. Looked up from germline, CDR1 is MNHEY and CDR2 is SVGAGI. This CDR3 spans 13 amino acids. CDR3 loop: CATLAGPTDTQYF. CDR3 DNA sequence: TGTGCCACACTAGCGGGGCCCACAGATACGCAGTATTTT.

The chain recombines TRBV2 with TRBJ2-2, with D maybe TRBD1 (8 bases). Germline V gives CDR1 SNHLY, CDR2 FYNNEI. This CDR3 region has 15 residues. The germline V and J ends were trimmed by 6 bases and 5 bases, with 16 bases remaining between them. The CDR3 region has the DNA TGTGCCAGCAGGGGGGGGACAGGATCAACCGGGGAGCTGTTTTTT. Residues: CASRGGTGSTGELFF.

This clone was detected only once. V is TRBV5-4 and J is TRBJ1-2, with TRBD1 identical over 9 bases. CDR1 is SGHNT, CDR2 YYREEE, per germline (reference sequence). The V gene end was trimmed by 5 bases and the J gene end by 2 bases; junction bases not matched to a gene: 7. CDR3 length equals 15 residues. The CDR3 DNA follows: TGTGCCAGCAGTAACCCCGGGACAGGGAACTATGGCTACACCTTC. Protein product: CASSNPGTGNYGYTF.

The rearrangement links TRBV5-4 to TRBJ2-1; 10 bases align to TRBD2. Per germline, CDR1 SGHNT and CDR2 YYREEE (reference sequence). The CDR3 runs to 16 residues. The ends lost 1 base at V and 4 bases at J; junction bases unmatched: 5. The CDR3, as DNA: TGTGCCAGCAGCTTGCGACTAGCGGGCCGTTACAATGAGCAGTTCTTC. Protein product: CASSLRLAGRYNEQFF.

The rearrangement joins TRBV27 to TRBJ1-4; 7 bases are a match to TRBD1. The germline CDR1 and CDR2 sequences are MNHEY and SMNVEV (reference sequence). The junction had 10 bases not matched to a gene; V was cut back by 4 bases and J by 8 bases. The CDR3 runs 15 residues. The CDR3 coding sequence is TGTGCCAGCAGTTCCGAGGGGGCTGGGGAAGAAAAACTGTTTTTT. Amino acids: CASSSEGAGEEKLFF. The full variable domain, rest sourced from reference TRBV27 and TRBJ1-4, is EAQVTQNPRYLITVTGKKLTVTCSQNMNHEYMSWYRQDPGLGLRQIYYSMNVEVTDKGDVPEGYKVSRKEKRNFPLILESPSPNQTSLYFCASSSEGAGEEKLFFGSGTQLSVL.

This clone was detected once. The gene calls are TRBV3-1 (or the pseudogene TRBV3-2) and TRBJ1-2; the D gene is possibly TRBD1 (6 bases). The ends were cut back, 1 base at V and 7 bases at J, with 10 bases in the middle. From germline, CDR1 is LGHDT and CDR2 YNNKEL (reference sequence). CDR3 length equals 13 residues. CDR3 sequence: CASSQVGGAGYTF. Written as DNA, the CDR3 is TGTGCCAGCAGCCAAGTAGGGGGGGCTGGCTACACCTTC.

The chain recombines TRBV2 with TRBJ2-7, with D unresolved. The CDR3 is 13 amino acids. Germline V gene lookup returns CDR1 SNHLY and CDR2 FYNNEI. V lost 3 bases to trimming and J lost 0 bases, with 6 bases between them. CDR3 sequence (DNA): TGTGCCAGCAGTGACGACAACTCCTACGAGCAGTACTTC. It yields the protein CASSDDNSYEQYF.

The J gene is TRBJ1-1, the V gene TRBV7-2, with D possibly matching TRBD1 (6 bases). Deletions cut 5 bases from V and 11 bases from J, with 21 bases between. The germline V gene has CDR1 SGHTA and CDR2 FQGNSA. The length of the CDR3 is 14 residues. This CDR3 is CASSPVLGAPEAFF. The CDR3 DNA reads TGTGCCAGCAGCCCCGTCCTGGGGGCGCCCGAGGCTTTCTTT.

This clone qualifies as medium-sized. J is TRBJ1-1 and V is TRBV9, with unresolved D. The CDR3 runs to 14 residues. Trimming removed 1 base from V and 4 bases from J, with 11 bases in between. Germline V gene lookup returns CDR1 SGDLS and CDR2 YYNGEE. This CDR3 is CASSVWWSGTEAFF. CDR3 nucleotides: TGTGCCAGCAGCGTATGGTGGTCGGGCACTGAAGCTTTCTTT. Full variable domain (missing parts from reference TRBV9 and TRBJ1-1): DSGVTQTPKHLITATGQRVTLRCSPRSGDLSVYWYQQSLDQGLQFLIQYYNGEERAKGNILERFSAQQFPDLHSELNLSSLELGDSALYFCASSVWWSGTEAFFGQGTRLTVV.

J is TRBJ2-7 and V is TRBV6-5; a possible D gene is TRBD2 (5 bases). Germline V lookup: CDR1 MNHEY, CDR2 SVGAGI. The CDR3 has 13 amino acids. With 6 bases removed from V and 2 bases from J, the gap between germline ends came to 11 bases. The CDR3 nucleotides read TGTGCCAGCAGGGCCCGGGAACCCTACGAGCAGTACTTC. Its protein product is CASRAREPYEQYF.

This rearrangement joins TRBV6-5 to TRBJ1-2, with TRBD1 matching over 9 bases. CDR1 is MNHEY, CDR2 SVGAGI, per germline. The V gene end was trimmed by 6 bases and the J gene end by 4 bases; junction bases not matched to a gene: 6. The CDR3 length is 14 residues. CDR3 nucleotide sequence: TGTGCCAGCAGATCGGGACAGGGAACCTATGGCTACACCTTC. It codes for CASRSGQGTYGYTF.